This entry lists 9 T cell receptor beta chains sequenced from one sample in a study of lymphopenia after photon versus proton radiotherapy. Using immunoSEQ multiplex PCR, the repertoire was profiled, and TCRdb retains in-frame clones only, with some absent. The sample includes about 70,000 clones, about 90% seen only once; the top ten take 10% to 11%. The source was peripheral blood, collected from a patient treated with proton-based radiotherapy. The receptors come from an older man with esophageal cancer.

This chain joins TRBV7-9 and TRBJ2-1, with TRBD2 matching 7 bases. The CDR3 loop spans 14 amino acids. The germline CDR1 and CDR2 sequences are SEHNR and FQNEAQ (reference sequence). Trimming at V came to 4 bases and at J to 12 bases, leaving 12 bases not matched to a gene. CDR3 nucleotides: TGTGCCAGCAGCTACCGGAAAGAGACGGGAGGGCAGTTCTTC. Its translation is CASSYRKETGGQFF.

The J gene is TRBJ2-7, the V gene TRBV30; 8 nucleotides align to TRBD2. V trimming: 0 bases; J trimming: 7 bases; junction bases outside the gene matches: 11. This CDR3 is 15 amino acids long. The germline CDR1 and CDR2 sequences are GTSNPN and SVGIG (reference sequence). CDR3 residues: CAWSVRASGFWEQYF. In DNA, the CDR3 is TGTGCCTGGAGTGTACGGGCTAGCGGGTTTTGGGAGCAGTACTTC.

V gene TRBV27 combines with J gene TRBJ2-3; TRBD1 might be the D (6 bases). The CDR3 loop spans 14 amino acids. The germline V gene encodes CDR1 MNHEY and CDR2 SMNVEV (reference sequence). Trimming removed 2 bases at V and 5 bases at J, with 11 bases between. CDR3 protein: CASSLGQILDTQYF. CDR3 coding DNA: TGTGCCAGCAGTTTAGGACAGATACTAGATACGCAGTATTTT.

CDR3 DNA: TGTGCCAGCAGCCCATCCCATGGGCCCTACGAGCAGTACTTC. It codes for CASSPSHGPYEQYF. The J gene is TRBJ2-7, the V gene TRBV9; D gene uncertain. The CDR3 has 14 amino acids. From germline, CDR1 is SGDLS and CDR2 YYNGEE. Trimming left V 4 bases short and J 2 bases short, with 13 bases between.

The gene calls are TRBV6-1 and TRBJ1-2; tentatively, D is TRBD1 (6 bases). CDR3 length equals 13 residues. Looked up from germline, CDR1 is MNHNS and CDR2 is SASEGT. V lost 6 bases, J lost 1 base, and 9 bases lay in between. DNA for the CDR3: TGTGCCAGCAGGGACAGACGTAACTATGGCTACACCTTC. As protein: CASRDRRNYGYTF.

This clone was seen a single time. The chain carries TRBV5-4 and TRBJ2-1; D ambiguous. V was clipped by 0 bases and J by 9 bases, with 19 bases between them. The CDR3 runs to 16 residues. From germline, CDR1 is SGHNT and CDR2 YYREEE (reference sequence). CDR3 region: CASSLADGAPGGEQFF. The CDR3 DNA is TGTGCCAGCAGCTTGGCCGACGGAGCACCGGGCGGTGAGCAGTTCTTC. Based on the CDR3 plus reference TRBV5-4 and TRBJ2-1, the full variable domain is ETGVTQSPTHLIKTRGQQVTLRCSSQSGHNTVSWYQQALGQGPQFIFQYYREEENGRGNFPPRFSGLQFPNYSSELNVNALELDDSALYLCASSLADGAPGGEQFFGPGTRLTVL.

This clone has more than one count but fewer than ten. The chain combines TRBV25-1 with TRBJ1-1; D is unclear. Germline lookup yields CDR1 MGHDK and CDR2 SYGVNS. The CDR3 sequence is 13 residues long. V was pared by 6 bases and J by 1 base, with 9 bases between. CDR3 amino acids: CASSNDKNTEAFF. The CDR3 bases are TGTGCCAGCAGCAACGACAAGAACACTGAAGCTTTCTTT.

The chain carries TRBV7-9 and TRBJ2-7; 9 bases are shared with TRBD2. Germline V gives CDR1 SEHNR, CDR2 FQNEAQ (reference sequence). Trimming removed 1 base from V and 5 bases from J; junction bases left unmatched: 9. This CDR3 comprises 16 residues. In nucleotides, the CDR3 is TGTGCCAGCAGCTTAGGACGTAGCGGGAGAAGCGACGAGCAGTACTTC. Translated, it gives CASSLGRSGRSDEQYF.

The V call is TRBV29-1, the J call TRBJ2-5; no firm D call. Trimming removed 6 bases at V and 5 bases at J, with 10 bases between. The CDR3 spans 11 residues. CDR1 is SQVTM and CDR2 is ANQGSEA in the germline V gene. CDR3 sequence: CSVTAAETQYF. The CDR3 DNA reads TGCAGCGTGACGGCGGCCGAGACCCAGTACTTC.